This TCR beta chain was identified in a study of T cells in Graves' hyperthyroidism and ophthalmopathy. This clonotype has a count of ten or more. The antigen remains undetermined. Researchers took RNA transcripts and amplified the TCR beta CDR3 regions from them. TCR CDR3 regions were first amplified by RT-PCR with HTBI primers. TCRdb re-called the multiplex PCR reads through MiXCR, storing one row per CDR3 protein. The table shows hundreds of thousands of distinct CDR3 sequences, with about 15% occurring only once. Uncontrolled infection, other autoimmune disease, pregnancy or lactation disqualified patients from enrolment. Diagnoses used clinical symptoms, serum thyroxine and TRAb, thyroid ultrasound and orbital computed tomography. Study outcomes and limitations: Blood samples included most of the expanded thyroid clonotypes exceeding 0.001. Stable hyperthyroidism was separated from ophthalmopathy by a model based on 13 V-J features.

After removal of 6 bases from V and 4 bases from J, the junction contained 14 bases not matched to a gene. Germline CDR1 MNHEY, CDR2 SVGEGT. The CDR3 runs 17 residues. This sequence joins TRBV6-2 or TRBV6-3 and TRBJ2-2; 7 bases are a match to TRBD2. Sequenced input: blood. The origin of this receptor is a woman aged 25 to 39 with Graves' hyperthyroidism. The chain's CDR3 is CASSQWGEGLGTGELFF. CDR3 sequence (DNA): TGTGCCAGCAGCCAATGGGGGGAGGGCCTTGGCACCGGGGAGCTGTTTTTT.